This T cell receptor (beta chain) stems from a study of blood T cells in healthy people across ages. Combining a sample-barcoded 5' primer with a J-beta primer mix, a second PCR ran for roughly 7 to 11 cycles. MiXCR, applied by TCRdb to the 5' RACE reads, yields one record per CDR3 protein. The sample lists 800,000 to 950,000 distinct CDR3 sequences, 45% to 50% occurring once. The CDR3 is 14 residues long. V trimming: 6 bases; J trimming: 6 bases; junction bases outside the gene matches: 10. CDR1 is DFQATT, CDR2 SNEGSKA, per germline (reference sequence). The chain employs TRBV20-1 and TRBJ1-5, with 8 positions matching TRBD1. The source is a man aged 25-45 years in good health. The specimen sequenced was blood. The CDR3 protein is CSALLTGEVQPQHF. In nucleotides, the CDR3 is TGCAGTGCCCTCCTGACAGGGGAGGTTCAGCCCCAGCATTTT.